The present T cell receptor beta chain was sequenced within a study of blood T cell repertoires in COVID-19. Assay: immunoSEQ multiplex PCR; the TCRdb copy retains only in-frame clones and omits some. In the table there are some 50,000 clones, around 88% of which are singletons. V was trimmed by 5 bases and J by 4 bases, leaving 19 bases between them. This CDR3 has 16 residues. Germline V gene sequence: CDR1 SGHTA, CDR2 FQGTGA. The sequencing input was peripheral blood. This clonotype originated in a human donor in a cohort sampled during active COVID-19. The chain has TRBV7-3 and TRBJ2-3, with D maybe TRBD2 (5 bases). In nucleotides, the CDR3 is TGTGCCAGCAGCCTTTTCGGGGTCGACGGGGCAGATACGCAGTATTTT. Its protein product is CASSLFGVDGADTQYF.